These T cell receptor beta chains were read from a single sample in a study of T cell changes during pregnancy in multiple sclerosis. Data came from immunoSEQ multiplex PCR; TCRdb stores just in-frame clones and leaves some out. The data hold roughly 40,000 clones, with over 85% observed a single time. Sequencing used peripheral blood, obtained before pregnancy. The receptors were gathered from a female donor with multiple sclerosis, enrolled in a pregnancy study. Both conserved end residues are part of each CDR3. D genes are given only for firm matches. Rows may omit the clone size; those that give it use once, few, many or a size class.

clone_size j_call v_call d_call cdr3_nt cdr3_aa
NA TRBJ1-2 TRBV7-2 NA TGTGCCAGCAGCGCCCCGGGACAAACAACTTATGGCTACACCTTC CASSAPGQTTYGYTF
NA TRBJ1-2 TRBV28 NA TGTGCCAGCAGTCGCGACTATGGCTACACCTTC CASSRDYGYTF
once TRBJ2-3 TRBV7-2 TRBD1 TGTGCCAGCAGCCCCGGGACAGGGGATGGAGATACGCAGTATTTT CASSPGTGDGDTQYF
NA TRBJ2-5 TRBV6-1 NA TGTGCCAGCAGTGGACAGCACCAAGAGACCCAGTACTTC CASSGQHQETQYF
NA TRBJ2-7 TRBV19 NA TGTGCCAGTAGTACAAAGGACACCTACGAGCAGTACTTC CASSTKDTYEQYF
NA TRBJ2-5 TRBV2 TRBD2 TGTGCCAGCAGCCCGACTAGCCGAGAGACCCAGTACTTC CASSPTSRETQYF
NA TRBJ2-7 TRBV7-9 NA TGTGCCAGCAGCTTGACAGTTAGATACGAGCAGTACTTC CASSLTVRYEQYF
NA TRBJ2-2 TRBV7-3 TRBD1 TGTGCCAGCAGCTTAAACAGGGGATACGGGGAGCTGTTTTTT CASSLNRGYGELFF
NA TRBJ2-3 TRBV27 TRBD2 TGTGCCAGCAGTTCCGAGCCGGGACTAGCGGGAGAGGGTCCCACAGATACGCAGTATTTT CASSSEPGLAGEGPTDTQYF
NA TRBJ2-3 TRBV4-3 TRBD2 TGCGCCAGCAGTAAGCGGGAGTCGAGGACAGATACGCAGTATTTT CASSKRESRTDTQYF
NA TRBJ1-5 TRBV28 NA TGTGCCAGCAGTTTGTCTGGGGCCGGGCAGCCCCAGCATTTT CASSLSGAGQPQHF
NA TRBJ1-1 TRBV18 NA TGTGCCAGCTCACCACTGAGTCCGAAAGCGAACACTGAAGCTTTCTTT CASSPLSPKANTEAFF
NA TRBJ1-1 TRBV11-3 TRBD1 TGTGCCAGCAGCTCCTACAGGGGGACTGAAGCTTTCTTT CASSSYRGTEAFF
NA TRBJ2-7 TRBV4-2 TRBD2 TGTGCCAGCAGCCCCCGGGGGGAGCGCTACGAGCAGTACTTC CASSPRGERYEQYF
NA TRBJ2-3 TRBV7-9 NA TGTGCCAGCAGCTTAAGCCTCCGGCGGGACCCAGATACGCAGTATTTT CASSLSLRRDPDTQYF
NA TRBJ2-7 TRBV9 TRBD2 TGTGCCAGCAGCGTGGGACCGGGCGGGAGTGTGTACGAGCAGTACTTC CASSVGPGGSVYEQYF
NA TRBJ2-5 TRBV7-9 TRBD2 TGTGCCAGCAGCTTAGCGGTTCAGGCGGTCTCCGGGGGGGAGACCCAGTACTTC CASSLAVQAVSGGETQYF
NA TRBJ2-7 TRBV4-2 NA TGTGCCAGCAGCCTCCAAGAGGGCGGGCCCTACGAGCAGTACTTC CASSLQEGGPYEQYF
NA TRBJ1-3 TRBV18 TRBD1 TGTGCCAGCTCACCACTAGTAAGTTCCGGGACAGACTCTGGAAACACCATATATTTT CASSPLVSSGTDSGNTIYF
NA TRBJ1-2 TRBV2 NA TGTGCCAGCAGTCGCACAGTGTATGGCTACACCTTC CASSRTVYGYTF
NA TRBJ2-4 TRBV11-2 NA TGTGCCAGCAGCTTAAATAGATGGGGGGACATTCAGTACTTC CASSLNRWGDIQYF
once TRBJ2-3 TRBV19 TRBD2 TGTGCCAGTAGTGCCCGGACTAGCGGGAGAGTTTATAGCCCGGGCAGACCTTACACAGATACGCAGTATTTT CASSARTSGRVYSPGRPYTDTQYF
NA TRBJ2-3 TRBV30 NA TGTGCCCTCGCAGGGAGCGGGTCAGATACGCAGTATTTT CALAGSGSDTQYF
NA TRBJ2-1 TRBV4-2 TRBD2 TGTGCCAGCAGCCAAGGGGGTTTAGCGGGAGGTGATGAGCAGTTCTTC CASSQGGLAGGDEQFF
NA TRBJ1-6 TRBV5-1 TRBD1 TGCGCCAGCAGCTTACAGGGGGAGAATTCACCCCTCCACTTT CASSLQGENSPLHF
NA TRBJ2-1 TRBV4-3 NA TGCGCCAGCAGCCAAGAAGGGGTATGGAACAATGAGCAGTTCTTC CASSQEGVWNNEQFF
NA TRBJ2-7 TRBV27 NA TGTGCCAGCAGTCCTTGGTCCAGGGGAGACCGCTCCTACGAGCAGTACTTC CASSPWSRGDRSYEQYF
NA TRBJ2-1 TRBV5-1 TRBD2 TGCGCCAGCAGACGGACAACTAGCGGGAACTACAATGAGCAGTTCTTC CASRRTTSGNYNEQFF
NA TRBJ1-4 TRBV5-1 NA TGCGCCAGCAGCTTCTCAGGGCGTGCAACTAATGAAAAACTGTTTTTT CASSFSGRATNEKLFF
NA TRBJ1-5 TRBV7-8 TRBD1 TGTGCCAGCAGCCAGGACAGGGAGAAGCCCCAGCATTTT CASSQDREKPQHF
NA TRBJ1-1 TRBV6-6 NA TGTGCCAGCAGTTACCTCTACCTCATGAACACTGAAGCTTTCTTT CASSYLYLMNTEAFF
NA TRBJ1-4 TRBV5-6 NA TGTGCCAGCAGCCTCTCCGGAGGGTGGGCTTTTAATGAAAAACTGTTTTTT CASSLSGGWAFNEKLFF
NA TRBJ1-4 TRBV18 NA TGTGCCAGCTCACCATATGGAGGGATTAATGAAAAACTGTTTTTT CASSPYGGINEKLFF
NA TRBJ2-3 TRBV19 NA TGTGCCAGTAGAACAGGAATCGGCGTTAGCACAGATACGCAGTATTTT CASRTGIGVSTDTQYF
once TRBJ1-1 TRBV4-3 TRBD1 TGCGCCAGCAGCCAAGATTTGGGACAGGGGGCTAAATTAAACATGAACACTGAAGCTTTCTTT CASSQDLGQGAKLNMNTEAFF
NA TRBJ2-2 TRBV4-3 NA TGCGCCAGCAGCCCCGGTACCGTCAGGGGGGAGCTGTTTTTT CASSPGTVRGELFF
few TRBJ2-7 TRBV18 TRBD2 TGTGCCAGCTCACCTGAAGCGGGAGTCCACGAGCAGTACTTC CASSPEAGVHEQYF
NA TRBJ2-2 TRBV27 NA TGTGCCAGCAGTTCCCGCGTAGGGGCCGGGGAGCTGTTTTTT CASSSRVGAGELFF
NA TRBJ1-2 TRBV7-3 TRBD1 TGTGCCAGCAGCTTACGGCAGGGGGTCACCTATGGCTACACCTTC CASSLRQGVTYGYTF
NA TRBJ2-1 TRBV4-1 TRBD2 TGCGCCAGCAGCCCGACTAGCGGGGTTCTCAGTGAGCAGTTCTTC CASSPTSGVLSEQFF
NA TRBJ1-5 TRBV9 TRBD1 TGTGCCAGCAGCCCAGGACAGGGGGCGGGCAATCAGCCCCAGCATTTT CASSPGQGAGNQPQHF
NA TRBJ2-2 TRBV10-2 NA TGCGCCAGCAGCGAACTTAGCGGGAACACCGGGGAGCTGTTTTTT CASSELSGNTGELFF
NA TRBJ2-7 TRBV12-5 NA TGTGCTAGTGGAATTGGGACTGCTTCCTACGAGCAGTACTTC CASGIGTASYEQYF
NA TRBJ2-1 TRBV7-6 TRBD1 TGTGCCAGCAGCCTCGACCCAGGGACAGCCTCCTACAATGAGCAGTTCTTC CASSLDPGTASYNEQFF
NA TRBJ2-5 TRBV7-9 NA TGTGCCAGCAGCTTACACAGGGAAGAGACCCAGTACTTC CASSLHREETQYF
NA TRBJ2-7 TRBV28 TRBD1 TGTGCCAGCAGTTTATATCCGGGACAGGGATCCTACGAGCAGTACTTC CASSLYPGQGSYEQYF
NA TRBJ2-7 TRBV27 NA TGTGCCAGCAGTTCCTCGACAGGACCCCACGAGCAGTACTTC CASSSSTGPHEQYF
once TRBJ2-2 TRBV4-1 TRBD2 TGCGCCAGCAGCCAAACGGGAGGGGTCCCCCACACCGGGGAGCTGTTTTTT CASSQTGGVPHTGELFF
NA TRBJ2-3 TRBV27 TRBD1 TGTGCCAGCAGAACAGGGGGCAGCACAGATACGCAGTATTTT CASRTGGSTDTQYF
NA TRBJ2-3 TRBV19 TRBD1 TGTGCCAGTAGCCGGGACAGGGTTACAGATACGCAGTATTTT CASSRDRVTDTQYF
NA TRBJ1-3 TRBV2 TRBD1 TGTGCCAGCAGCCCGGGACAGGGGGTTGGAAACACCATATATTTT CASSPGQGVGNTIYF
NA TRBJ1-5 TRBV19 TRBD1 TGTGCCAGTAGTAGGGACAGGGATCAGCCCCAGCATTTT CASSRDRDQPQHF
NA TRBJ2-1 TRBV9 TRBD2 TGTGCCAGCAGCGTAGCTAGCGGGAGGTTTAATGAGCAGTTCTTC CASSVASGRFNEQFF